This T cell receptor beta chain was obtained from a study of T cells expressing NK-cell markers. Study-wide background: Sequencing covered eight donors, seven HCMV-seropositive and one seronegative.

Following a re-call of the 5' RACE reads, TCRdb has one entry per CDR3 protein and lacks DNA. The specimen's table records about 160,000 distinct CDR3 sequences. Study-wide findings and caveats: These same clonotypes (in several donors) also led the CD3+CD56-NKG2C+ fraction. Each of several donors carried dominant NKG2C+ clonotypes accounting for about 1.0-8% of CD8+ T cells.

Germline V gene data show CDR1 as SGHAT and CDR2 as FQNNGV. This CDR3 spans 14 amino acids. In regard to this clonotype: The antigen is undetermined.

The chain carries TRBV11-2 and TRBJ2-1; checking the TCRdb D call of TRBD1 is not possible without DNA. The sample comprised blood T cells: a sorted CD56 or NKG2C T cell subset, CD4+ or CD8+ T cells, or bulk PBMC T cells (not recorded which). The receptor comes from a woman aged 18 to 69 in good health. The chain's CDR3 is CASSLVGGEFEQFF.